Below, 6 T cell receptor beta chains from the same sample are listed, as sequenced in a study of shared clonotypes between healthy human individuals. Sequencing used immunoSEQ multiplex PCR; TCRdb keeps in-frame clones, though not all of them. The table lists 2.3 million or so clones, approximately 95% of them singletons. The sequencing input was naive CD4+ T cells from PBMCs. The subset: CD45RA+ positively selected. These receptors all come from a man aged 18 to 29 in good health. Some clones in this sample may be carry-over from other donors' samples.

This clone was recorded only once. Other DNA sequences in this specimen translate into the identical CDR3. The chain uses TRBV9 and TRBJ1-1; D may be TRBD1 (5 bases). Germline CDR1 reads SGDLS; CDR2 reads YYNGEE. The ends were cut back, 0 bases at V and 1 base at J, with 7 bases in the middle. CDR3 length: 14 amino acids. In DNA form, the CDR3 reads TGTGCCAGCAGCGTAGGGGGACGGAACACTGAAGCTTTCTTT. Translating gives CASSVGGRNTEAFF.

The gene calls are TRBV28 and TRBJ1-1; D is unresolved. CDR1 and CDR2 from the germline V gene are MDHEN and SYDVKM. This CDR3 spans 14 amino acids. V was cut by 7 bases and J by 0 bases, with 12 bases left in between. The CDR3 reads CASTPDTMNTEAFF. In nucleotides, the CDR3 is TGTGCCAGCACCCCAGACACTATGAACACTGAAGCTTTCTTT. The full variable domain, its missing parts supplied by reference TRBV28 and TRBJ1-1, is DVKVTQSSRYLVKRTGEKVFLECVQDMDHENMFWYRQDPGLGLRLIYFSYDVKMKEKGDIPEGYSVSREKKERFSLILESASTNQTSMYLCASTPDTMNTEAFFGQGTRLTVV.

The chain combines TRBV23-1 with TRBJ2-1, with D perhaps matching TRBD1 or TRBD2 (5 bases each). TRBV23-1 is an open reading frame, and its role is uncertain. The CDR3 has 14 amino acids. V was pared by 0 bases and J by 6 bases, with 9 bases between. The CDR3 protein is CASSQSGESNEQFF. CDR3 nucleotide sequence: TGCGCCAGCAGTCAATCGGGGGAAAGCAATGAGCAGTTCTTC.

The chain employs TRBV5-6 and TRBJ1-6; 7 bases are a match to TRBD1. The V segment lost 4 bases and the J segment 6 bases; nucleotides outside the gene matches: 4. The CDR3 consists of 14 residues. Germline lookup yields CDR1 SGHDT and CDR2 YYEEEE. The CDR3 is CASSQGQSNSPLHF. DNA for the CDR3: TGTGCCAGCAGCCAGGGACAGAGTAATTCACCCCTCCACTTT.

The chain joins TRBV28 to TRBJ2-3, with 7 bases aligning to TRBD1. Germline assignment: CDR1 MDHEN and CDR2 SYDVKM. V was pared by 9 bases and J by 0 bases, with 12 bases of the junction left unmatched. This CDR3 is built from 16 residues. The CDR3 DNA follows: TGTGCCAGTAACCGACAGGGTTCCACTAGCACAGATACGCAGTATTTT. This gives the protein CASNRQGSTSTDTQYF. Looking up the rest from reference TRBV28 and TRBJ2-3 gives the full variable domain: DVKVTQSSRYLVKRTGEKVFLECVQDMDHENMFWYRQDPGLGLRLIYFSYDVKMKEKGDIPEGYSVSREKKERFSLILESASTNQTSMYLCASNRQGSTSTDTQYFGPGTRLTVL.

This clone was seen once. The chain is built from TRBV19 and TRBJ2-7, with 10 bases that match TRBD2. Looked up from germline, CDR1 is LNHDA and CDR2 is SQIVND (reference sequence). With 6 bases clipped from V and 6 bases from J, the junction kept 8 bases outside the gene matches. The CDR3 extends over 14 amino acids. The CDR3 bases are TGTGCCAGTAGACCGGGACTAGCGTTCGGCGAGCAGTACTTC. Translating it yields CASRPGLAFGEQYF.